These 19 T cell receptor beta chains were sequenced from one sample in a study of blood T cell repertoires in COVID-19. Some clones are missing from TCRdb's copy, which holds only in-frame ones; the method was immunoSEQ multiplex PCR. The table has about 68,000 clones, approximately 85% seen once. The sequenced material came from peripheral blood. The source of these receptors is a man between 50 and 59 years old with acute or convalescent COVID-19.

The gene calls are TRBV5-1 and TRBJ2-1; 9 bases fit TRBD2. Per germline, CDR1 SGHRS and CDR2 YFSETQ. V lost 0 bases and J lost 9; bases outside the gene matches: 7. The CDR3 consists of 15 residues. The CDR3 sequence: CASSLEVAGEFEQFF. CDR3 bases: TGCGCCAGCAGCTTGGAGGTAGCGGGGGAGTTTGAGCAGTTCTTC. The whole variable domain, remainder taken from reference TRBV5-1 and TRBJ2-1, is KAGVTQTPRYLIKTRGQQVTLSCSPISGHRSVSWYQQTPGQGLQFLFEYFSETQRNKGNFPGRFSGRQFSNSRSEMNVSTLELGDSALYLCASSLEVAGEFEQFFGPGTRLTVL.

J is TRBJ1-6 and V is TRBV27, with D maybe TRBD1 (5 bases). This CDR3 is 14 amino acids long. Trimming removed 0 bases from V and 9 bases from J, with 9 bases in between. CDR1 and CDR2 from the germline V gene are MNHEY and SMNVEV (reference sequence). Here the CDR3 reads CASSLSGTGSPLHF. CDR3 in DNA: TGTGCCAGCAGTTTATCGGGAACAGGTTCACCCCTCCACTTT.

This chain links TRBV24-1 with TRBJ2-2, with 12 bases fitting TRBD2. The germline gives CDR1 KGHDR, CDR2 SFDVKD. The trim removed 4 bases at V and 5 bases at J, leaving 4 bases unmatched. The CDR3 runs to 16 residues. CDR3 loop: CATSDPGLAGTGELFF. CDR3 nucleotide sequence: TGTGCCACCAGTGACCCCGGACTAGCGGGAACCGGGGAGCTGTTTTTT.

Here the CDR3 reads CASSPGQGGVYGYTF. For the CDR3, the DNA is TGTGCCAGCAGCCCGGGACAGGGAGGAGTCTATGGCTACACCTTC. This chain links TRBV5-6 with TRBJ1-2; TRBD1 matches at 9 bases. Germline CDR1 SGHDT, CDR2 YYEEEE. The CDR3 contains 15 residues. After removal of 4 bases from V and 4 bases from J, the junction contained 8 bases not matched to a gene.

The chain carries TRBV9 and TRBJ2-5, with 10 bases identical to TRBD2. CDR1 is SGDLS, CDR2 YYNGEE, per germline. Trimming took 3 bases from V and 2 from J; bases not matched to a gene: 7. This CDR3 is 16 amino acids long. The CDR3 DNA reads as TGTGCCAGCAGCGAATCACTAGCGGGGCTGCAAGAGACCCAGTACTTC. Protein: CASSESLAGLQETQYF.

The rearrangement joins TRBV5-4 to TRBJ2-1; 15 bases line up with TRBD2. V lost 5 bases, J lost 9 bases, and 9 bases stayed unmatched. Germline V lookup: CDR1 SGHNT, CDR2 YYREEE (reference sequence). The CDR3 extends over 16 amino acids. This CDR3 reads CASSLGLAGGPGEQFF. The CDR3 DNA sequence: TGTGCCAGCAGTTTAGGACTAGCGGGGGGGCCGGGTGAGCAGTTCTTC.

Comment on this clone: A junction end diverges from the germline sequence, so it may reflect a read error. This chain links TRBV6-5 with TRBJ1-1; no clear D. The V gene's germline CDR1 is MNHEY and CDR2 SVGAGI. This CDR3 region has 11 residues. The CDR3 region is CASSHDTEAFF. The DNA for the CDR3 is TGTGCCAGCAGCCACGACACCGAAGCTTTCTTT.

The chain uses TRBV6-5 and TRBJ1-1, with D possibly being TRBD1 (5 bases). Germline values: CDR1 MNHEY, CDR2 SVGAGI. The CDR3 totals 15 residues. V was cut by 0 bases and J by 3 bases, with 11 bases left in between. The CDR3 is CASSYSPWGDTEAFF. CDR3 bases: TGTGCCAGCAGTTACTCCCCGTGGGGCGACACTGAAGCTTTCTTT.

V is TRBV5-4 and J is TRBJ2-1; 7 bases match TRBD2. CDR1 SGHNT and CDR2 YYREEE come from the germline V gene (reference sequence). J gave up 7 bases and V 0 bases, and 4 bases lay outside the gene matches. This CDR3 has 14 residues. The CDR3 reads CASSLELARNEQFF. In DNA form, the CDR3 reads TGTGCCAGCAGCTTGGAACTAGCGAGGAATGAGCAGTTCTTC.

V is TRBV24-1 and J is TRBJ2-2; perhaps TRBD1 as D (5 bases). Germline CDR1 reads KGHDR; CDR2 reads SFDVKD. This CDR3 is built from 15 residues. The V gene lost 3 bases and the J gene lost 1 base, with 8 bases spanning the gap. CDR3 in amino acids: CATSDPQVNTGELFF. In nucleotides, the CDR3 is TGTGCCACCAGTGATCCACAGGTGAACACCGGGGAGCTGTTTTTT.

Only one count was recorded for this clone. This chain links TRBV9 with TRBJ1-2; D is possibly TRBD1 (5 bases). Germline V gene sequence: CDR1 SGDLS, CDR2 YYNGEE. V was cut by 5 bases and J by 8 bases, with 19 bases left in between. The CDR3 sequence is 14 residues long. CDR3 sequence reads: CASSGGDANMGYTF. CDR3 DNA sequence: TGTGCCAGCAGTGGGGGGGACGCTAATATGGGCTACACCTTC.

The chain couples TRBV2 to TRBJ1-1; D may be TRBD1 (6 bases). Germline CDR1 and CDR2: SNHLY and FYNNEI. Deletions cut 6 bases from V and 1 base from J, with 9 bases between. This CDR3 comprises 13 residues. The CDR3 DNA follows: TGTGCCAGCAGCCTACAGGGGAACACTGAAGCTTTCTTT. Translation: CASSLQGNTEAFF. Full variable domain (remainder filled in from reference TRBV2 and TRBJ1-1): EPEVTQTPSHQVTQMGQEVILRCVPISNHLYFYWYRQILGQKVEFLVSFYNNEISEKSEIFDDQFSVERPDGSNFTLKIRSTKLEDSAMYFCASSLQGNTEAFFGQGTRLTVV.

The V call is TRBV4-1, the J call TRBJ1-4; TRBD1 is a possible D gene (5 bases). The CDR3 has 15 residues. The germline V gene has CDR1 MGHRA and CDR2 YSYEKL. Trimming stripped 7 bases from V and 8 bases from J, with 20 bases between. The CDR3 DNA reads TGCGCCAGCACTAAGACGAATCTGGGGGGAGAAAAACTGTTTTTT. Encoded protein: CASTKTNLGGEKLFF.

This clone was counted only a few times. The chain uses TRBV15 and TRBJ1-3, with a tentative D call TRBD1 (6 bases). In germline, CDR1 is LNHNV, CDR2 YYDKDF (reference sequence). V was clipped by 1 base and J by 4 bases, with 11 bases between them. The CDR3 length is 15 residues. DNA for the CDR3: TGTGCCACCAGCAGAGCCGGGGACATCGGAAACACCATATATTTT. This translates into CATSRAGDIGNTIYF.

The V gene is TRBV5-1, the J gene TRBJ2-1; no reliable D call. This CDR3 comprises 14 residues. V dropped 5 bases and J dropped 0 bases, with 9 bases sitting between them. Germline V gene data show CDR1 as SGHRS and CDR2 as YFSETQ. CDR3 residues: CASSGDFSYNEQFF. The CDR3 coding sequence is TGCGCCAGCAGTGGTGACTTCTCCTACAATGAGCAGTTCTTC.

This clone turned up a few times. The CDR3 spells CASSDRGNQPQHF. The CDR3 region has the DNA TGTGCCAGCAGTGACAGGGGCAATCAGCCCCAGCATTTT. The chain uses TRBV12-3 or TRBV12-4 and TRBJ1-5, with 7 bases matching TRBD1. With 5 bases clipped from V and 2 bases from J, the junction kept 0 bases outside the gene matches. The CDR3 has 13 residues.

The genes are TRBV11-2 and TRBJ2-5, with 12 positions matching TRBD1. The CDR3 runs to 15 residues. Germline V gives CDR1 SGHAT, CDR2 FQNNGV. J lost 4 bases, V lost 5 bases, and 5 bases had no gene match. CDR3 in amino acids: CASSDPGQGAETQYF. CDR3 in DNA: TGTGCCAGCAGCGATCCGGGACAGGGGGCAGAGACCCAGTACTTC.

The V gene is TRBV7-2, the J gene TRBJ1-3; D possibly corresponds to TRBD1 (6 bases). CDR1 and CDR2 (germline): SGHTA, FQGNSA. The CDR3 spans 15 residues. V was pared by 3 bases and J by 0 bases, with 9 bases between. The CDR3 spells CASSFRGASGNTIYF. CDR3 bases: TGTGCCAGCAGCTTTCGGGGGGCCTCTGGAAACACCATATATTTT. Variable domain in full (rest from reference TRBV7-2 and TRBJ1-3): GAGVSQSPSNKVTEKGKDVELRCDPISGHTALYWYRQSLGQGLEFLIYFQGNSAPDKSGLPSDRFSAERTGGSVSTLTIQRTQQEDSAVYLCASSFRGASGNTIYFGEGSWLTVV.

The chain uses TRBV6-6 and TRBJ1-5; D is possibly TRBD1 (6 bases). CDR1 is MNHNY and CDR2 is SVGAGI in the germline V gene (reference sequence). Trimming took 5 bases from V and 8 from J, leaving 25 bases between them. This CDR3 is built from 17 residues. CDR3 protein: CASSLFFLQGAGKPQHF. In DNA form, the CDR3 reads TGTGCCAGCAGTCTGTTCTTCCTACAGGGAGCCGGGAAGCCCCAGCATTTT.